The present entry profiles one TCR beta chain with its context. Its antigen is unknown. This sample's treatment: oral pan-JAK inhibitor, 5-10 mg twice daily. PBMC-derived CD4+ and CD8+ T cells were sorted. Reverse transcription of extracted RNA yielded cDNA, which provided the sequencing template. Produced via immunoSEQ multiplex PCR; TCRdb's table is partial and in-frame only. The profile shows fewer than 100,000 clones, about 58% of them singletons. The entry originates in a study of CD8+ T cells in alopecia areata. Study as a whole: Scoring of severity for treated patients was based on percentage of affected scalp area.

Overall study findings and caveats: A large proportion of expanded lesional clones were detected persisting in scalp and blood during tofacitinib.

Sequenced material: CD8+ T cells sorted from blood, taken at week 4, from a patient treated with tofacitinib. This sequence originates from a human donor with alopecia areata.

The CDR3 DNA follows: TGTGCCAGCAGCTTAGCCCCTTTTGGCAGGGGTGGAGTCCGCGAGCAGTACTTC. Translating gives CASSLAPFGRGGVREQYF. This chain joins TRBV13 and TRBJ2-7; D might be TRBD1 (6 bases). This CDR3 has 18 amino acids. Germline V gene sequence: CDR1 PRHDT, CDR2 FYEKMQ (reference sequence). V was shortened by 1 base and J by 6 bases, with 25 bases between the two germline ends.